This T cell receptor (beta chain) appears in the sequencing data of a study of cytomegalovirus exposure and HLA in healthy donors (dated by TCRdb to the late 2010s). Broadly, across the study: An earlier analysis of approximately 550 of the donors reported roughly 270 Gb of sequence data and 100 million to 130 million unique TCR beta sequences from around 200 million T cells. Of the roughly 400 genotyped donors, more than 75% were placed in the genetic ancestry cluster associated with self-reported Caucasian donors. Every discovery cohort repertoire had been produced on one sequencing platform. To predict cytomegalovirus infection status, the study combined high-throughput TCR immunosequencing, statistical association of individual TCRs with disease status, and machine learning. To decide whether each TCR beta V gene segment behaved as functional or pseudogenic, an earlier analysis of fewer than 750 of the donors relied on high-throughput TCR beta sequencing. Rather than using new phenotypic data, the later analysis identified candidate immune exposures from TCR beta sequences and from how often those sequences occurred across donors. Typing coverage differed by locus: A, B, C, DRB1 and DQB1 were typed in roughly 620-630 donors, DQA1 in about 510, DPA1 in around 580, and DPB1 in just under 490. Roughly five DR-DQ haplotypes were handled as single units for association and clustering, since linkage in the cohort was strong. Besides the first cohort of some 670 subjects, a separate validation cohort made up of over a hundred different subjects was used. The study used immunosequencing to profile the T cell repertoires of around 600 subjects and linked those repertoires to cytomegalovirus serostatus. An early release that covered around 590 HLA-typed donors contained around 300 gigabases of sequencing data and 85 million to 100 million unique TCR sequences. Donor age, sex, ethnicity and CMV serostatus were collected together with the repertoire data. The study aimed to test whether signatures of past pathogen exposure could be identified by cataloging public T cell receptors. Across 398 genotyped donors of the cohort, an average of about 200,000 unique TCR beta nucleotide sequences per donor were sequenced, and around 19% of those sequences were non-productive. Class I and class II HLA loci were covered by the typing at four-digit resolution. Genome-wide SNP genotypes for about 65% of the 666 donors were used in a later genetic analysis, which treated that subset as a discovery cohort. To study patterns of TCR occurrence, a later analysis re-analyzed previously published TCR beta repertoires from 550 to 800 donors and added high-resolution HLA genotyping.

What the research found in general, with its limitations: About 17 rarely observed V segments, including chromosome 9 orphons, were excluded from the earlier analysis of a few hundred of the donors because counts were too low. In a later genetic analysis, fewer N-insertions in productive TCRs were reported among donors in an Asian-associated ancestry cluster than the roughly 700-donor mean. In a later analysis, most CMV-associated TCR beta chains were found to appear HLA-restricted, with HLA associations seemingly driven largely by CMV exposure. In the study, about 150 TCR beta chains were listed as associated with cytomegalovirus. In an earlier analysis of fewer than 750 of the donors, most TCR beta V segments were observed in productive rearrangements about 87% or about 30% of the time, broadly matching IMGT annotations. A further reported finding was that TCR beta sequences accurately predicted the HLA-A and HLA-B alleles for most subjects in the first cohort. Sequencing depth was assumed to be roughly uniform across donors in the presence/absence analyses, though that assumption may not hold. The authors suggested that the approach could potentially be extended to other disease states and immunological phenotypes. Some IMGT-functional V segments, including TRBV6-2 and TRBV6-3, could not be told apart with the 87-base-pair reads, so those segments were excluded. CMV serostatus was the only immune exposure information available for the cohort. In a later analysis, HLA-associated TCR beta chains showed more clonal expansion and lower generation probabilities than non-associated chains that were equally common. A few of the identified cytomegalovirus-associated TCR beta chains were confirmed in vitro to be specific for cytomegalovirus antigens. Cytomegalovirus status was reported to be diagnosed by the classifier with high specificity and sensitivity in both the original and validation cohorts. In a later analysis, the rate of TCR association differed among HLA loci, with DRB1 alleles having the most associated TCRs and HLA-C alleles having the fewest. Strong co-occurrence of HLA alleles, especially DR and DQ, made assigning TCR associations to individual alleles difficult. While some public TCRs were present in many individuals, most TCR sequences turned up only very rarely across donors. A cluster of highly shared sequence variants was judged likely to represent a technical artifact of the sequencing pipeline. A later analysis associated roughly 17,000 TCR beta sequences with specific HLA alleles at a false discovery rate of 0.05. Correlated functional status among segregating V segments might be attributable to linkage disequilibrium, but an unknown experimental factor could not be ruled out. This cohort had only TCR beta chains sequenced, and the lack of alpha or paired-chain data limited which features could be detected. HLA typing was unavailable for some donors at each locus, so association tests used only the typed subset. In a later genetic analysis, a missense DCLRE1C variant was associated with V-gene and J-gene trimming of TCR beta chains, and the association was replicated in an independent cohort. In a later analysis, several top co-occurrence clusters were reported to appear linked to parvovirus B19, influenza, CMV and Epstein-Barr virus.

V is pared back by 3 bases and J by 7 bases, with 13 bases lying between the germline termini. The germline V gene (reference sequence) yields LNHDA for CDR1 and SQIVND for CDR2. The CDR3 has 14 amino acids, counting the end cysteine and phenylalanine. Left in the record is the CDR3 DNA by itself, 42 bases read in frame from the first base. About this clone: What antigen it recognizes has not been identified. Base qualities are not recorded, but no much larger clone differs from it by a single base.

Preparation of the library involved the immunoSEQ multiplex PCR assay. For the multiplex PCR, a mixture combining 60 forward primers for TCR Vbeta segments and 13 reverse primers for TCR Jbeta segments was used. Amplification of the CDR3 region of rearranged TCR beta genes was performed with a multiplex PCR assay on genomic DNA. The amplified TCR beta libraries were sequenced on the Illumina HiSeq System as 87-base-pair reads. Processing in the source paper ran as follows. In a later analysis, tens of millions of unique TCR beta chains were counted across the 666 repertoires, and approximately 11 million of these chains were shared by at least two donors. Raw reads were error-corrected and collapsed into unique sequences by a nearest-neighbor algorithm in which closely related sequences were merged to remove PCR and sequencing errors. CDR3 sequences were aligned to IMGT reference sequences to assign V, D and J gene segments. For a sequence to be retained, a match of at least six nucleotides to both a V gene segment and a J gene segment was required. A rearrangement was called productive if the CDR3 had no stop codons and remained in frame with V and J, and every other rearrangement was called non-productive. CDR3 was defined according to IMGT convention as the region running from the second conserved V-encoded cysteine to the conserved J-encoded phenylalanine. The earlier analysis of 550 to 650 of the donors excluded any sequence lacking an unambiguous match to a single V gene segment. In an earlier analysis of some 590 of the donors, a V segment was called functional when productive rearrangements were above 56.7%, and segregating when the standard deviation between donors exceeded 5%. A statistical classification framework was built to diagnose cytomegalovirus status from the catalog of TCR beta chain sequences. In a later analysis, TCR nucleotide sequences were compared against IMGT/GENE-DB human TR gene sequences so that V and J genes could be assigned. A later analysis assigned CDR3 sequences and most-parsimonious VDJ recombination scenarios with the TCRdist pipeline. In a later analysis, each TCR beta chain was defined by its CDR3 amino acid sequence together with its V-gene family, and reads lacking a unique V-gene family were excluded. To address suspected cross-contamination and a sequencing artifact, a later analysis removed roughly 640 highly shared, low-generation-probability nucleotide sequences. A later analysis calculated a clonal expansion index for each public chain from normalized within-repertoire ranks of inferred template counts. Generation probabilities in a later analysis came from a VDJ recombination model fitted to out-of-frame rearrangements, and those results were checked against IGoR. In a later analysis, hypergeometric tests were used to score TCR-TCR, TCR-HLA and TCR-CMV co-occurrence, with a repertoire-size bias correction applied to TCR pairs. False discovery rates were estimated in a later analysis by permuting HLA or CMV assignments 20 times. A later analysis grouped co-occurring TCRs with DBSCAN, adding TCRdist sequence similarity when clustering within HLA-allele-positive subsets. Repertoires with fewer than 30,000 or more than 120,000 public chains, plus five repertoires with anomalous nucleotide sharing, were excluded from co-occurrence clustering. TCRdb stores this immuneACCESS table with in-frame sequences only. Part of the clones is absent; in the studies checked, under half of the shortfall reflects unresolved V genes, and no reason is known for the rest. V, J and clone size are taken as reported in that table, and D and trimming were inferred from the DNA itself. This sample lists 150,000 to 200,000 clones; about 80% were detected once. Together, the top ten hold roughly 2.1% of the sample.

The cohort comprised fewer than 750 healthy bone marrow donors. All cohort members were sampled while nominally healthy, although unrecorded immune exposures were likely present. The donor was CMV seropositive and was included in the group of 250 to 300 seropositive cohort members. Every donor gave a peripheral blood sample, and the peripheral blood mononuclear cells from that sample were used for TCR beta sequencing. Genomic DNA was extracted from the blood cell samples with the Qiagen DNeasy Blood Extraction Kit. Specimen: PBMCs. The sequence is built from TRBV19 and TRBJ1-5; the D gene assignment is ambiguous. This clonotype was obtained from a woman aged 18-35 years in good health and CMV-seropositive. The DNA sequence is as follows: TGTGCCAGTAGTATTATCGAGGGTGGGCAGCCCCAGCATTTT. Translated, this gives CASSIIEGGQPQHF.